This note documents a single T cell receptor (beta chain) sequence. Antigen unknown. The read is 3 residues too short to cover the CDR3 end, so that end is filled in from the germline J gene. The data derive from a study of Tregs in tolerant kidney transplant recipients. Overall study context: Mixed chimerism was transient after nonmyeloablative marrow transplants from related graft donors.

The data were produced by immunoSEQ multiplex PCR, yet TCRdb's version contains in-frame clones alone and is incomplete. The listing contains 31,000 or so clones. Study findings and constraints: Donor-specific Treg expansion exceeded global Treg expansion in tolerant patients, suggesting antigen drive. The small number of patients limits these findings pending further validation. This study did not directly address biological reproducibility.

This CDR3 is 16 amino acids long. Losses at the gene ends were 0 bases for V and 2 bases for J; bases not matched to a gene: 3. Per germline, CDR1 SGHTA and CDR2 FQGNSA. The J gene is TRBJ1-5, the V gene TRBV7-2, with TRBD1 identical over 8 bases. The sample consisted of CD8+ T cells from blood, taken before the transplant. The sequence was obtained from a human donor who received a combined kidney and bone marrow transplant. CDR3 DNA, as far as it was read: TGTGCCAGCAGCTTAGCCCTGACAGGGGGCAATCAGCCC. Encoded protein: CASSLALTGGNQP. The CDR3 as a whole reads CASSLALTGGNQPQHF.